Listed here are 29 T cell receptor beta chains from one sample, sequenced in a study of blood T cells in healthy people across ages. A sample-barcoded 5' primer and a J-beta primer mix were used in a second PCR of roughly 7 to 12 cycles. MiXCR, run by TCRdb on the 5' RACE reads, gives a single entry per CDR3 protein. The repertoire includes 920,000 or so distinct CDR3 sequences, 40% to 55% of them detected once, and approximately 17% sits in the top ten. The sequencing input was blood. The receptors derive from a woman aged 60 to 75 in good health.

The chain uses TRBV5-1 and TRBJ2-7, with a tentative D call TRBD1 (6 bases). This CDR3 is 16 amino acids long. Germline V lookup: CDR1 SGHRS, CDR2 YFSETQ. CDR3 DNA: TGCGCTACCAGCAGGGAAGGAGCCGGGACAACCTACGAGCAGTACTTC. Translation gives CATSREGAGTTYEQYF.

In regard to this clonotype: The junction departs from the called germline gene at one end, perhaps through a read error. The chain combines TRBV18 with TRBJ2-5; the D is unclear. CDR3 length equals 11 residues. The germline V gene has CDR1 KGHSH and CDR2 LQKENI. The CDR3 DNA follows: TGTGCCAGCTCAGGCCAAGAGGCCCAGTACTTC. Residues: CASSGQEAQYF.

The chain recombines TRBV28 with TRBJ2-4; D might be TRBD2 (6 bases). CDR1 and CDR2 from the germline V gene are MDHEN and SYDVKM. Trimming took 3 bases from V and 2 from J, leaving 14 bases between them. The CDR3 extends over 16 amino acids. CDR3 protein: CASSFGEVLTKNIQYF. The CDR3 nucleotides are TGTGCCAGCAGTTTTGGGGAGGTCCTTACCAAAAACATTCAGTACTTC.

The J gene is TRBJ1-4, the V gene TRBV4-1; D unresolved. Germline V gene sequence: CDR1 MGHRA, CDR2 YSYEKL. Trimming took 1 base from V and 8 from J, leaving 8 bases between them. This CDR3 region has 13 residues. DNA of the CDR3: TGCGCCAGCAGCCAAGTCCTTGGGGAAAAACTGTTTTTT. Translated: CASSQVLGEKLFF.

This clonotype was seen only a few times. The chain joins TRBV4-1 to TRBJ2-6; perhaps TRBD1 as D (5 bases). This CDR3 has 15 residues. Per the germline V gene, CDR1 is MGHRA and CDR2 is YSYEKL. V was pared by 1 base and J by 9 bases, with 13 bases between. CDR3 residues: CASSQARTPFNVLTF. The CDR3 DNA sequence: TGCGCCAGCAGCCAAGCTCGGACACCGTTCAACGTCCTGACTTTC.

CDR3: CASSLTGYKGRGRSYNEQFF. CDR3 coding DNA: TGTGCCAGCAGCTTAACCGGATACAAGGGTAGGGGACGGTCCTACAATGAGCAGTTCTTC. The V and J genes are TRBV11-1 and TRBJ2-1, with D perhaps given as TRBD1 or TRBD2 (5 bases each). Germline lookup yields CDR1 SGHAT and CDR2 FQDESV (reference sequence). V was clipped by 2 bases and J by 1 base, with 24 bases between them. The CDR3 sequence is 20 residues long.

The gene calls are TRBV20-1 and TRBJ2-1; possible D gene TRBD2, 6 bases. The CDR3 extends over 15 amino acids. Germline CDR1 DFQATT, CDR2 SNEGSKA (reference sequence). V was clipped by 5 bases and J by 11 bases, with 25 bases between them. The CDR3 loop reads CSAGRPLALEGKQFF. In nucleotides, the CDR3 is TGCAGTGCTGGCAGACCACTAGCCTTAGAAGGCAAGCAGTTCTTC.

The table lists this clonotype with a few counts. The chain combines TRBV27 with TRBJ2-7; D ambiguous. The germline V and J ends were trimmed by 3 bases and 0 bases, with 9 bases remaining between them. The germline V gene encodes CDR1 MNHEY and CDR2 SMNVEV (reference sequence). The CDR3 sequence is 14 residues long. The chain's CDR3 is CASSFGRNSYEQYF. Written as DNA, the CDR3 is TGTGCCAGCAGTTTTGGCAGGAACTCCTACGAGCAGTACTTC.

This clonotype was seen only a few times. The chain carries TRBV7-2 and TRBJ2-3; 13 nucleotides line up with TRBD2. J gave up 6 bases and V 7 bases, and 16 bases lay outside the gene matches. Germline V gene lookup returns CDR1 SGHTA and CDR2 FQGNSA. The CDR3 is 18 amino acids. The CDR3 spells CASKLGLAGDLGSDTQYF. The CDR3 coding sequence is TGTGCCAGCAAACTTGGACTAGCGGGAGATTTGGGGTCTGATACGCAGTATTTT.

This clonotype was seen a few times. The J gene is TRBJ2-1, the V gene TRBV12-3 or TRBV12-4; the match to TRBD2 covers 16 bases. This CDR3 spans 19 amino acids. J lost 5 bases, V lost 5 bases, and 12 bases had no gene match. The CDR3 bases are TGTGCCAGCAGTCCACAGACAGGGACTAGCGGGGGGGCAAACAATGAGCAGTTCTTC. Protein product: CASSPQTGTSGGANNEQFF.

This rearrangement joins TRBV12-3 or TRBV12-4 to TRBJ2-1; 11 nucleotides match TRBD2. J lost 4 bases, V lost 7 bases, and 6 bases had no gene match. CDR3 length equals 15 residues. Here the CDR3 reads CASNLAGGLYNEQFF. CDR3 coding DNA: TGTGCCAGCAACCTAGCGGGAGGTCTTTACAATGAGCAGTTCTTC.

CDR3 DNA: TGTGCCAGCAGTTCCCGACTAGCGGGAGGGCTATCTACGAATGAGCAGTTCTTC. As protein: CASSSRLAGGLSTNEQFF. The J gene is TRBJ2-1, the V gene TRBV12-3 or TRBV12-4; 14 bases are shared with TRBD2. V was clipped by 4 bases and J by 7 bases; unmatched bases: 12. This CDR3 is 18 amino acids long.

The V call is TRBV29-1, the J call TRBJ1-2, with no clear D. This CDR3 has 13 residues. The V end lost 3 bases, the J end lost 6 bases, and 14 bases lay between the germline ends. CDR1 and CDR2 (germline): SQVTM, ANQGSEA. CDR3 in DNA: TGCAGCGTTGATGGGATGAGGGTTGATGGCTACACCTTC. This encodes CSVDGMRVDGYTF.

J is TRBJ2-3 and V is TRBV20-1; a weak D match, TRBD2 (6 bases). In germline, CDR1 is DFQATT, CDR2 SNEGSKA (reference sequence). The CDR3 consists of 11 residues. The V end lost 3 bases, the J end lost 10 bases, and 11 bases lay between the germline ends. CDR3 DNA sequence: TGCAGTGCTAGGGCCGGGACTCCGCAGTATTTT. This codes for CSARAGTPQYF.

The CDR3 loop reads CSARDINSGANVLTF. The DNA of the CDR3 is TGCAGTGCTAGGGACATCAACTCTGGGGCCAACGTCCTGACTTTC. This chain uses TRBV20-1 with TRBJ2-6; D may be TRBD1 (5 bases). The CDR3 has 15 residues. The ends were cut back, 3 bases at V and 0 bases at J, with 9 bases in the middle. Germline V CDR1 and CDR2: DFQATT, SNEGSKA (reference sequence).

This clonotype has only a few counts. CDR3 bases: TGTGCCAGCAGTGGAGGGGACAGCTGGGCAGAGACCCAGTACTTC. Its translation is CASSGGDSWAETQYF. The chain uses TRBV6-1 and TRBJ2-5, with 7 bases identical to TRBD1. This CDR3 comprises 15 residues. V lost 4 bases and J lost 4; bases outside the gene matches: 9. Germline V gene data show CDR1 as MNHNS and CDR2 as SASEGT.

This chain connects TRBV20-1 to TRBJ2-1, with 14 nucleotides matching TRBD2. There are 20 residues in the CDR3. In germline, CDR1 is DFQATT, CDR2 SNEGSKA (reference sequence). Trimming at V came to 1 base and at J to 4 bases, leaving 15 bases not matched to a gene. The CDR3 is CSARGLGGTSGSLNYNEQFF. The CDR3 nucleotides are TGCAGTGCTAGAGGACTTGGGGGGACTAGCGGGAGCCTTAATTACAATGAGCAGTTCTTC.

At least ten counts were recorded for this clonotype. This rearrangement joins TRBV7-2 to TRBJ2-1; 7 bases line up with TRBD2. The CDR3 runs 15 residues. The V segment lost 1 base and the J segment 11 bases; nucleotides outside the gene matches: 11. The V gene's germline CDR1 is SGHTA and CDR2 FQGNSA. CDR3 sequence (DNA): TGTGCCAGCAGCTTAGGCCGGGGAGCTAGCGGTCAGCAGTTCTTC. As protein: CASSLGRGASGQQFF.

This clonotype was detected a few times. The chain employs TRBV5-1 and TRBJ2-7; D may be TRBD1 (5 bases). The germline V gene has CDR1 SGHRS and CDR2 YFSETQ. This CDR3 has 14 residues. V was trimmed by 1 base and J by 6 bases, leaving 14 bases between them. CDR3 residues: CASSLRQGNSEQYF. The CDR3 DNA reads TGCGCCAGCAGCTTGAGGCAGGGAAACTCCGAGCAGTACTTC.

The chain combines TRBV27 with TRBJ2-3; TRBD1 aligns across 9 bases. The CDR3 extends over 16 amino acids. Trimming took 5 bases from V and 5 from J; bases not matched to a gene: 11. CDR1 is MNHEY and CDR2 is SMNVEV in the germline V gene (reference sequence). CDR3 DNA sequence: TGTGCCAGCAGTCCGAAGGACAGGGGTTTCAGAGATACGCAGTATTTT. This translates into CASSPKDRGFRDTQYF.

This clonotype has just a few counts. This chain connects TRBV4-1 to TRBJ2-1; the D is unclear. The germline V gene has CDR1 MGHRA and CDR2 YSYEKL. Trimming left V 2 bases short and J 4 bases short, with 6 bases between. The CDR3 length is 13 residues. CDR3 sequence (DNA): TGCGCCAGCAGCCAAACCTTATACAATGAGCAGTTCTTC. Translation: CASSQTLYNEQFF.

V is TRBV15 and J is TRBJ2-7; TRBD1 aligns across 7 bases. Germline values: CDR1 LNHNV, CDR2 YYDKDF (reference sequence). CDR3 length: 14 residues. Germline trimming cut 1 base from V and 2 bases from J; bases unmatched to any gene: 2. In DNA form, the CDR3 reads TGTGCCACCAGCAGAGTAGACAGGGCCTACGAGCAGTACTTC. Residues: CATSRVDRAYEQYF.

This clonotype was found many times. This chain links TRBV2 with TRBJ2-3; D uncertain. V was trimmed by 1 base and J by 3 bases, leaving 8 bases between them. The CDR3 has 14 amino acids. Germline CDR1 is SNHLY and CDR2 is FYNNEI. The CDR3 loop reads CASSEGSATDTQYF. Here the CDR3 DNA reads TGTGCCAGCAGTGAAGGCAGCGCTACAGATACGCAGTATTTT.

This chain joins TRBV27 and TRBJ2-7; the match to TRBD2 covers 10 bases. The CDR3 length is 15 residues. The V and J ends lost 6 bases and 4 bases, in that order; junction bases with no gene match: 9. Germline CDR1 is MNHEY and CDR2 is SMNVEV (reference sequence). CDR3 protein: CASRGRGSGRYEQYF. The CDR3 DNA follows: TGTGCCAGCAGGGGACGGGGTAGCGGGAGGTACGAGCAGTACTTC.

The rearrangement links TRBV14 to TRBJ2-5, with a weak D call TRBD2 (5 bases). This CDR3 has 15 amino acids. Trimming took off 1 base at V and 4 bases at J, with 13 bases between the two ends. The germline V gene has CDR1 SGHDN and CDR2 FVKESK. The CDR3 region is CASSQGRGRTETQYF. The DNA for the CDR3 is TGTGCCAGCAGCCAAGGTCGGGGAAGAACAGAGACCCAGTACTTC.

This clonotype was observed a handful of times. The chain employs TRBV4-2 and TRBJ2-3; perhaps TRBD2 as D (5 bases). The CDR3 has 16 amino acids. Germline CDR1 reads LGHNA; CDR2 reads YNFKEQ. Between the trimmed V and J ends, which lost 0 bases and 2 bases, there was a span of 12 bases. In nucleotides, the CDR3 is TGTGCCAGCAGCCAAGAGGACTCCGGATCCACAGATACGCAGTATTTT. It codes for CASSQEDSGSTDTQYF.

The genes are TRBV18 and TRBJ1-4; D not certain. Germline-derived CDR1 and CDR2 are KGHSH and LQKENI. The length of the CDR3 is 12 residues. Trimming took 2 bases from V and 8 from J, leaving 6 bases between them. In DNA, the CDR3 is TGTGCCAGCTCACCAGTTGGAGAAAAACTGTTTTTT. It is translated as CASSPVGEKLFF.

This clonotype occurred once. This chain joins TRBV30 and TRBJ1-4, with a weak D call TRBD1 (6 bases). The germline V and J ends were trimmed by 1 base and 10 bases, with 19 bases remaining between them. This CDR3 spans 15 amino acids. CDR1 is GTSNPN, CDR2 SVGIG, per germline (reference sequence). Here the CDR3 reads CAWSEIEGGRGKLFF. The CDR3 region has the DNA TGTGCCTGGAGTGAGATCGAGGGGGGGAGAGGAAAACTGTTTTTT. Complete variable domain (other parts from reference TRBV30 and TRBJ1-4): SQTIHQWPATLVQPVGSPLSLECTVEGTSNPNLYWYRQAAGRGLQLLFYSVGIGQISSEVPQNLSASRPQDRQFILSSKKLLLSDSGFYLCAWSEIEGGRGKLFFGSGTQLSVL.

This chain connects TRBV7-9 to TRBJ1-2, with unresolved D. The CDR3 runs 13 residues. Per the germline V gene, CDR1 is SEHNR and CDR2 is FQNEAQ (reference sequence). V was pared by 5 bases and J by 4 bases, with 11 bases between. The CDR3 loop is CASSMAASYGYTF. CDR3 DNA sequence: TGTGCCAGCAGCATGGCAGCCAGCTATGGCTACACCTTC.